The source of this TCR beta chain is a study of T cell repertoires in cytomegalovirus infection. Study overall: In public TCR beta signatures, there were indications of both CMV infection and matching HLA type.

Note on this clonotype: What it recognizes is unknown.

The CDR3 totals 15 residues. The V gene's germline CDR1 is LGHNA and CDR2 YSLEER. Trimming took 1 base from V and 5 from J; bases not matched to a gene: 5. TCRdb reanalysed the reads using MiXCR and keeps one entry per CDR3 protein. Of about 350,000 distinct CDR3 sequences in the sample, about a third were seen once. Regarding the study as a whole: HLA-C-restricted CMV clonotypes gave the most frequent clonotype in two of eight donors.

This receptor was identified in a human donor in good health (CMV status not recorded). Some clones in this sample may be carry-over from other donors' samples. V usage is TRBV4-3 and J usage is TRBJ1-1; 9 bases line up with TRBD1. The material sequenced was cultured PBMCs, taken from culture after CMV antigen stimulation. CDR3 in DNA: TGCGCCAGCAGCCAAGGCGGGACAGGGTTTACTGAAGCTTTCTTT. As protein: CASSQGGTGFTEAFF.